The entry that follows covers one TCR beta chain sequence. This entry is derived from a study of cytomegalovirus exposure and HLA in healthy donors. Both 60 Vbeta primers and 13 Jbeta primers went into the PCR. Some clones are missing from TCRdb's copy, which holds only in-frame ones; the method was immunoSEQ multiplex PCR. The sample lists over 65,000 clones, approximately 80% occurring once. Sequencing was performed on PBMCs. This sequence was found in a man aged 50 to 60 in good health and CMV-seronegative.

This chain's CDR3 is CASIRTDRTQYF. Here the CDR3 DNA reads TGTGCCAGTATTAGGACGGACAGGACCCAGTACTTC. The rearrangement uses TRBV2 and TRBJ2-5; TRBD1 might be the D (6 bases). Germline assignment: CDR1 SNHLY and CDR2 FYNNEI. This CDR3 has 12 residues. V lost 9 bases, J lost 7 bases, and 15 bases lay in between.